This entry lists 4 T cell receptor beta chains sequenced from one sample in a study of T cell responses to AZD1222 COVID-19 vaccine. Sequenced by immunoSEQ multiplex PCR; TCRdb stores in-frame clones only, minus some. The table shows 60,000 to 100,000 clones, with around 90% occurring only once. The source material was peripheral blood, sampled on day 0 of MenACWY control vaccination. The receptor set was obtained from an adult in good health.

The gene calls are TRBV6-1 and TRBJ1-5; 8 bases fit TRBD1. CDR3 length: 13 amino acids. Germline V gene data show CDR1 as MNHNS and CDR2 as SASEGT. Trimming took 3 bases from V and 9 from J; bases not matched to a gene: 4. The CDR3 DNA reads TGTGCCAGCAGTGACACCGGGACAGGGCCCCAGCATTTT. Its translation: CASSDTGTGPQHF.

The J gene is TRBJ2-5, the V gene TRBV2; 7 positions match TRBD1. CDR3 size: 13 residues. Germline-derived CDR1 and CDR2 are SNHLY and FYNNEI. The ends lost 8 bases at V and 5 bases at J; junction bases unmatched: 8. CDR3 in amino acids: CASQTGFGETQYF. In DNA form, the CDR3 reads TGTGCCAGCCAGACAGGGTTCGGTGAGACCCAGTACTTC.

The rearrangement uses TRBV7-3 and TRBJ2-2; TRBD2 matches 8 bases. The CDR3 is 16 amino acids. The germline CDR1 and CDR2 sequences are SGHTA and FQGTGA. Trimming took 3 bases from V and 0 from J; bases not matched to a gene: 3. The CDR3 spells CASSFSGDPNTGELFF. CDR3 DNA sequence: TGTGCCAGCAGCTTTAGCGGGGACCCGAACACCGGGGAGCTGTTTTTT.

This clone was counted a single time. This sequence joins TRBV28 and TRBJ1-1, with 7 nucleotides matching TRBD1. Trimming cost V 4 bases and J 1 base; bases outside gene matches: 3. CDR3 size: 14 residues. Germline CDR1 and CDR2: MDHEN and SYDVKM. The CDR3 is CASSSGQENTEAFF. The CDR3 coding sequence is TGTGCCAGCAGTTCAGGACAGGAGAACACTGAAGCTTTCTTT.